The rows below give T cell receptor beta chains drawn from one sample of a study of human T cells and chemical hapten exposure. In TCRdb, the RACE reads were re-called with MiXCR into one record per CDR3 protein. The sample carries tens of thousands of distinct CDR3 sequences, over 9.5% recorded once. The material sequenced was whole blood, taken in connection with sensitization to the hapten diphenylcyclopropenone (DPC). These receptors were taken from an older woman with alopecia areata. Some clones in this sample may be carry-over from other donors' samples. The CDR3 runs from the conserved cysteine through the conserved F or W. A D gene is named only where the DNA matches it firmly.

CDR3 length: 15
J gene: TRBJ2-3
D gene: TRBD1
V gene: TRBV3-1
CDR3 protein: CASSPGQGDSDTQYF

CDR3 length: 16
J gene: TRBJ1-2
D gene: .
V gene: TRBV14
CDR3 protein: CASSQGWPLSNYGYTF

CDR3 length: 16
J gene: TRBJ2-7
D gene: .
V gene: TRBV9
CDR3 protein: CASSVASGGQSYEQYF

CDR3 length: 22
J gene: TRBJ2-7
D gene: .
V gene: TRBV24-1
CDR3 protein: CATSDFLGTCDYVVRSTYEQYF

CDR3 length: 13
J gene: TRBJ2-5
D gene: TRBD2
V gene: TRBV29-1
CDR3 protein: CSVGSGGQETQYF

CDR3 length: 14
J gene: TRBJ2-2
D gene: .
V gene: TRBV9
CDR3 protein: CASTPYPVTGELFF

CDR3 length: 11
J gene: TRBJ2-7
D gene: .
V gene: TRBV11-2
CDR3 protein: CASSSNYEQYF

CDR3 length: 15
J gene: TRBJ1-5
D gene: .
V gene: TRBV7-2
CDR3 protein: CASSLTRAIGQPQHF

CDR3 length: 13
J gene: TRBJ2-7
D gene: .
V gene: TRBV7-9
CDR3 protein: CASSLEYGLAQYF

CDR3 length: 13
J gene: TRBJ1-2
D gene: TRBD1
V gene: TRBV2
CDR3 protein: CASTRDRGYGYTF

CDR3 length: 14
J gene: TRBJ1-2
D gene: TRBD1
V gene: TRBV20-1
CDR3 protein: CSASRTGTAYGYTF

CDR3 length: 15
J gene: TRBJ2-5
D gene: .
V gene: TRBV7-6
CDR3 protein: CASSSTGRGGKTQYF

CDR3 length: 13
J gene: TRBJ2-3
D gene: .
V gene: TRBV20-1
CDR3 protein: CSGVWISTDTQYF

CDR3 length: 11
J gene: TRBJ2-3
D gene: .
V gene: TRBV20-1
CDR3 protein: CSSRLGDTQYF

CDR3 length: 19
J gene: TRBJ2-1
D gene: TRBD2
V gene: TRBV7-9
CDR3 protein: CASSFGSSLAGGTYNEQFF

CDR3 length: 14
J gene: TRBJ2-1
D gene: TRBD2
V gene: TRBV7-6
CDR3 protein: CASRVDGTRNEQFF

CDR3 length: 15
J gene: TRBJ1-1
D gene: .
V gene: TRBV7-2
CDR3 protein: CASSPWTEGGTEAFF

CDR3 length: 11
J gene: TRBJ2-7
D gene: .
V gene: TRBV29-1
CDR3 protein: CSGLWEYEQYF

CDR3 length: 17
J gene: TRBJ1-1
D gene: .
V gene: TRBV7-9
CDR3 protein: CASSLAQMGMPDTEAFF

CDR3 length: 15
J gene: TRBJ1-5
D gene: .
V gene: TRBV30
CDR3 protein: CAWSVPGTGRQPQHF

CDR3 length: 15
J gene: TRBJ2-7
D gene: .
V gene: TRBV7-2
CDR3 protein: CASSLGQGSGYEQYF

CDR3 length: 13
J gene: TRBJ2-7
D gene: .
V gene: TRBV27
CDR3 protein: CASSLNRWGEQYF

CDR3 length: 14
J gene: TRBJ2-7
D gene: .
V gene: TRBV11-2
CDR3 protein: CASSPRLEVYEQYF

CDR3 length: 12
J gene: TRBJ2-2
D gene: .
V gene: TRBV12-3/TRBV12-4
CDR3 protein: CASTLLVGELFF

CDR3 length: 15
J gene: TRBJ2-1
D gene: TRBD2
V gene: TRBV11-2
CDR3 protein: CASSSLAGLYNEQFF

CDR3 length: 18
J gene: TRBJ1-2
D gene: TRBD1
V gene: TRBV7-2
CDR3 protein: CASRDWTGSSAANYGYTF

CDR3 length: 15
J gene: TRBJ2-1
D gene: .
V gene: TRBV6-5
CDR3 protein: CASSPTDGQPREQFF

CDR3 length: 15
J gene: TRBJ2-7
D gene: .
V gene: TRBV6-5
CDR3 protein: CASSYMSGGSYEQYF

CDR3 length: 11
J gene: TRBJ2-7
D gene: .
V gene: TRBV27
CDR3 protein: CARTFNYEQYF

CDR3 length: 14
J gene: TRBJ2-7
D gene: .
V gene: TRBV19
CDR3 protein: CASSMGHSSYEQYF

CDR3 length: 15
J gene: TRBJ1-6
D gene: TRBD1
V gene: TRBV5-1
CDR3 protein: CASSRWDRDDSPLHF

CDR3 length: 13
J gene: TRBJ2-7
D gene: .
V gene: TRBV11-3
CDR3 protein: CASSRGFQYEQYF

CDR3 length: 15
J gene: TRBJ2-7
D gene: .
V gene: TRBV3-1
CDR3 protein: CASSPGTASSYEQYF

CDR3 length: 13
J gene: TRBJ2-6
D gene: .
V gene: TRBV7-2
CDR3 protein: CAYRDSGANVLTF

CDR3 length: 14
J gene: TRBJ1-2
D gene: .
V gene: TRBV7-8
CDR3 protein: CASSLELTGYGYTF

CDR3 length: 17
J gene: TRBJ1-6
D gene: TRBD1
V gene: TRBV20-1
CDR3 protein: CSARDMGQTFWNSPLHF

CDR3 length: 17
J gene: TRBJ2-1
D gene: TRBD2
V gene: TRBV5-1
CDR3 protein: CASSLPGTSDSYNEQFF

CDR3 length: 17
J gene: TRBJ2-2
D gene: .
V gene: TRBV20-1
CDR3 protein: CSAHLLIQTTNTGELFF

CDR3 length: 14
J gene: TRBJ2-5
D gene: .
V gene: TRBV5-1
CDR3 protein: CASSSQGFQETQYF

CDR3 length: 12
J gene: TRBJ1-1
D gene: .
V gene: TRBV6-6
CDR3 protein: CASSQGGVGAFF

CDR3 length: 13
J gene: TRBJ2-5
D gene: .
V gene: TRBV6-5
CDR3 protein: CASSPNREETQYF

CDR3 length: 15
J gene: TRBJ1-1
D gene: .
V gene: TRBV3-1
CDR3 protein: CASSQVAGMNTEAFF

CDR3 length: 14
J gene: TRBJ2-7
D gene: .
V gene: TRBV9
CDR3 protein: CASSRGAPTYEQYF

CDR3 length: 11
J gene: TRBJ1-1
D gene: .
V gene: TRBV20-1
CDR3 protein: CSAPDFSEAFF

CDR3 length: 15
J gene: TRBJ1-5
D gene: .
V gene: TRBV10-1
CDR3 protein: CAALAGASSNQPQHF

CDR3 length: 15
J gene: TRBJ2-3
D gene: TRBD2
V gene: TRBV20-1
CDR3 protein: CSAPRLAGNPDTQYF

CDR3 length: 13
J gene: TRBJ1-1
D gene: TRBD1
V gene: TRBV29-1
CDR3 protein: CSVEPGQGTEAFF